A single sample is the source of the 21 T cell receptor beta chains below, sequenced in a study of T cell responses to AZD1222 COVID-19 vaccine. Method: immunoSEQ multiplex PCR; TCRdb's copy keeps in-frame clones and lacks some. This table has about 140,000 clones, approximately 93% appearing once. The sample was peripheral blood, taken on day 0 of AZD1222 vaccination. The receptors here all came from an adult in good health.

The rearrangement links TRBV6-4 to TRBJ1-2, with a weak D call TRBD1 (5 bases). This CDR3 comprises 13 residues. V lost 5 bases and J lost 8, with 15 bases in between. From germline, CDR1 is MRHNA and CDR2 SNTAGT. The CDR3 region has the DNA TGTGCCAGCAGTCCTCAGGGTTACGACGGCTACACCTTC. Amino acid sequence: CASSPQGYDGYTF.

About this clone: Other nucleotide sequences in the sample specify the same CDR3. The chain joins TRBV29-1 to TRBJ1-5, with D maybe TRBD1 (6 bases). Germline CDR1 and CDR2: SQVTM and ANQGSEA. V was shortened by 4 bases and J by 0 bases, with 7 bases between the two germline ends. This CDR3 has 13 residues. The CDR3 sequence: CSVGTDSNQPQHF. The CDR3 DNA reads as TGCAGCGTTGGGACAGATAGCAATCAGCCCCAGCATTTT.

The V gene is TRBV24-1, the J gene TRBJ2-6; D is perhaps TRBD1 (6 bases). The germline V and J ends were trimmed by 3 bases and 4 bases, with 12 bases remaining between them. The CDR3 is 16 residues long. CDR1 is KGHDR, CDR2 SFDVKD, per germline. CDR3 protein: CATSDATGTGANVLTF. CDR3 coding DNA: TGTGCCACCAGTGATGCGACAGGTACCGGGGCCAACGTCCTGACTTTC.

This clone was found once. The chain is built from TRBV6-5 and TRBJ1-1; tentative D call: TRBD1 (6 bases). This CDR3 has 14 residues. The germline V and J ends were trimmed by 6 bases and 4 bases, with 15 bases remaining between them. Germline lookup yields CDR1 MNHEY and CDR2 SVGAGI. CDR3 protein: CASSAQGWGTEAFF. In DNA form, the CDR3 reads TGTGCCAGCAGCGCCCAGGGGTGGGGCACTGAAGCTTTCTTT.

This clone was seen a single time. CDR3 residues: CASGLVRVGLTQYF. DNA of the CDR3: TGTGCTAGTGGTTTGGTACGAGTAGGGCTTACGCAGTATTTT. The chain links TRBV12-5 to TRBJ2-3; D gene unclear. CDR3 size: 14 residues. The germline gives CDR1 LGHNT, CDR2 FRNRAP. V was pared by 0 bases and J by 8 bases, with 12 bases between.

The chain recombines TRBV19 with TRBJ2-1; maybe TRBD2 (5 bases). The CDR3 length is 15 residues. Trimming took off 1 base at V and 0 bases at J, with 7 bases between the two ends. Germline V CDR1 and CDR2: LNHDA, SQIVND (reference sequence). CDR3 nucleotides: TGTGCCAGTAGTATAGGAGCGGCCTCCTACAATGAGCAGTTCTTC. Translating gives CASSIGAASYNEQFF.

The chain has TRBV2 and TRBJ2-3, with D possibly TRBD2 on 6 matching bases. CDR3 length: 14 residues. CDR1 is SNHLY, CDR2 FYNNEI, per germline. Trimming stripped 6 bases from V and 0 bases from J, with 10 bases between. CDR3 sequence: CASREEGSTDTQYF. The CDR3 DNA reads as TGTGCCAGCAGAGAGGAGGGAAGCACAGATACGCAGTATTTT.

The chain combines TRBV28 with TRBJ2-7; 10 nucleotides line up with TRBD2. V was pared by 6 bases and J by 2 bases, with 7 bases of the junction left unmatched. Germline-derived CDR1 and CDR2 are MDHEN and SYDVKM. CDR3 length: 15 residues. This chain's CDR3 is CASRSFSGRAYEQYF. The DNA for the CDR3 is TGTGCCAGCAGGTCATTCAGCGGGAGGGCCTACGAGCAGTACTTC.

The CDR3 reads CASSVGDWGLSDWNTGELFF. The CDR3 DNA reads as TGTGCCAGCAGCGTAGGTGATTGGGGACTTTCTGACTGGAACACCGGGGAGCTGTTTTTT. The gene calls are TRBV9 and TRBJ2-2; D possibly corresponds to TRBD2 (6 bases). V shed 0 bases and J shed 1 base, with 22 bases lying between them. Germline V lookup: CDR1 SGDLS, CDR2 YYNGEE. The CDR3 is 20 amino acids.

This rearrangement joins TRBV3-1 (or the pseudogene TRBV3-2) to TRBJ2-4; 13 bases agree with TRBD2. The CDR3 contains 18 residues. CDR1 and CDR2 from the germline V gene are LGHDT and YNNKEL (reference sequence). V was clipped by 5 bases and J by 1 base; unmatched bases: 8. DNA of the CDR3: TGTGCCAGCAGCAAGACACGGACTAGCGGGAGTGCCAAAAACATTCAGTACTTC. Encoded protein: CASSKTRTSGSAKNIQYF.

The CDR3 nucleotides read TGTGCCAGCAGTCCGAGAGGGACGGAGAACACTGAAGCTTTCTTT. It codes for CASSPRGTENTEAFF. This chain connects TRBV28 to TRBJ1-1; perhaps TRBD1 as D (5 bases). V lost 5 bases and J 1 base, leaving 14 bases between the germline ends. The CDR3 spans 15 residues. The germline CDR1 and CDR2 sequences are MDHEN and SYDVKM.

This clone appeared a single time. The chain couples TRBV28 to TRBJ2-2; tentatively, D is TRBD1 (6 bases). V lost 6 bases and J 0 bases, leaving 11 bases between the germline ends. CDR3 length: 15 amino acids. The germline CDR1 and CDR2 sequences are MDHEN and SYDVKM. CDR3 loop: CASRQTGANTGELFF. The DNA of the CDR3 is TGTGCCAGCAGACAGACAGGAGCGAACACCGGGGAGCTGTTTTTT.

The chain is built from TRBV19 and TRBJ2-1; D may be TRBD2 (5 bases). Germline V lookup: CDR1 LNHDA, CDR2 SQIVND (reference sequence). The length of the CDR3 is 15 residues. V shed 3 bases and J shed 6 bases, with 15 bases lying between them. CDR3 sequence reads: CASSIKVRESNEQFF. CDR3 nucleotide sequence: TGTGCCAGTAGTATTAAAGTAAGGGAGTCCAATGAGCAGTTCTTC. Full variable domain (rest looked up from reference TRBV19 and TRBJ2-1): DGGITQSPKYLFRKEGQNVTLSCEQNLNHDAMYWYRQDPGQGLRLIYYSQIVNDFQKGDIAEGYSVSREKKESFPLTVTSAQKNPTAFYLCASSIKVRESNEQFFGPGTRLTVL.

V usage is TRBV3-1 (or the pseudogene TRBV3-2) and J usage is TRBJ1-3; D is unclear. The CDR3 is 13 residues long. In germline, CDR1 is LGHDT, CDR2 YNNKEL (reference sequence). The ends were cut back, 4 bases at V and 8 bases at J, with 12 bases in the middle. CDR3 nucleotides: TGTGCCAGCAGCCTTGACGAGCGTGACACCATATATTTT. Residues: CASSLDERDTIYF.

The gene calls are TRBV6-5 and TRBJ1-2, with a weak D call TRBD1 (6 bases). The CDR3 sequence is 15 residues long. In germline, CDR1 is MNHEY, CDR2 SVGAGI. V shed 6 bases and J shed 5 bases, with 19 bases lying between them. The CDR3 spells CASSPVGGGYYGYTF. The DNA for the CDR3 is TGTGCCAGCAGCCCCGTGGGGGGCGGTTATTATGGCTACACCTTC.

The J gene is TRBJ1-2, the V gene TRBV10-3; no reliable D call. CDR1 and CDR2 from the germline V gene are ENHRY and SYGVKD. This CDR3 has 12 residues. V lost 4 bases and J 3 bases, leaving 6 bases between the germline ends. CDR3 sequence (DNA): TGTGCCATCAGTGGTCAAGACTATGGCTACACCTTC. It is translated as CAISGQDYGYTF.

The rearrangement joins TRBV28 to TRBJ2-7, with 12 bases aligning to TRBD2. This CDR3 region has 14 residues. J lost 4 bases, V lost 8 bases, and 6 bases had no gene match. From germline, CDR1 is MDHEN and CDR2 SYDVKM. DNA for the CDR3: TGTGCCAGCCAACTAGCGGGAGGTGGTTACGAGCAGTACTTC. This codes for CASQLAGGGYEQYF.

In its sample, this clone was seen a few times. This sequence joins TRBV21-1 and TRBJ2-7; the D call of TRBD1 is as the table states it, not checked on the DNA. TRBV21-1 is deemed a pseudogene. There are 16 residues in the CDR3. CDR3 sequence: CASAPKTDRGRCEQYF. In nucleotides, the CDR3 is TGTGCCAGCGCACCCAAAACCGACAGGGGGCGTTGCGAGCAGTACTTC.

The gene calls are TRBV4-2 and TRBJ1-4; D is unresolved. CDR3 size: 16 residues. Trimming took 3 bases from V and 5 from J, leaving 16 bases between them. The germline V gene has CDR1 LGHNA and CDR2 YNFKEQ. In DNA form, the CDR3 reads TGTGCCAGCAGCCAGCGACTGAGGCGAGGGAATGAAAAACTGTTTTTT. It codes for CASSQRLRRGNEKLFF.

The chain uses TRBV5-4 and TRBJ2-1; TRBD2 agrees at 9 bases. The CDR3 sequence is 14 residues long. With 0 bases clipped from V and 9 bases from J, the junction kept 4 bases outside the gene matches. Germline V gene lookup returns CDR1 SGHNT and CDR2 YYREEE (reference sequence). Written as DNA, the CDR3 is TGTGCCAGCAGCTTGGAAGGGACTAGCAGTGAGCAGTTCTTC. It translates to CASSLEGTSSEQFF.

The DNA for the CDR3 is TGTGCCAGCAGCTCGCTACAGAACACTGAAGCTTTCTTT. This encodes CASSSLQNTEAFF. The chain combines TRBV11-2 with TRBJ1-1; D gene ambiguous. Germline assignment: CDR1 SGHAT and CDR2 FQNNGV. V was pared by 4 bases and J by 1 base, with 7 bases between. The CDR3 loop spans 13 amino acids.